This TCR beta chain was profiled in a study of chemoradiotherapy in HPV16-positive cancers. Findings of the study overall: Functional assays defining HPV-specific T cells used only a couple of HPV16-positive patients.

The CDR3 extends over 14 amino acids. Trimming stripped 5 bases from V and 4 bases from J, with 14 bases between. The germline V gene has CDR1 SGHAT and CDR2 FQNNGV. As regards this clone: The antigen is not known.

TCRdb's table, derived via immunoSEQ multiplex PCR, lists solely in-frame clones and lacks some. This sample has 3,400 or so clones; around nine tenths occur once, and the top ten carry about 4.8%. Sequenced here: tumor tissue, sampled from a patient who underwent chemoradiotherapy. The TCR comes from a human donor with HPV-associated anogenital cancer. This rearrangement joins TRBV11-2 to TRBJ1-1, with D perhaps matching TRBD1 (5 bases). The chain's CDR3 is CASSINRRVTEAFF. The CDR3 bases are TGTGCCAGCAGCATCAACAGGCGGGTCACTGAAGCTTTCTTT.